The clone carrying this TCR beta chain was seen only a few times. Its antigen is unidentified. Study-wide results and limits: Tumor Treg TCRs overlapped most with tumor naive CD4+ cells.

Constant-region reverse primers amplified full-length variable regions, followed by semi-nested Nested Universal Primer A PCR. TCRdb called the 5' RACE reads again in MiXCR, with one record for every CDR3 protein. The data show about 62,000 distinct CDR3 sequences, just under 30% seen once. The CDR3 has 16 amino acids. Trimming removed 7 bases from V and 1 base from J, with 19 bases in between. Naive CD4+ cells had CD25+ Tregs removed. The J gene is TRBJ1-1, the V gene TRBV12-3 or TRBV12-4; perhaps TRBD1 as D (5 bases). The receptor's source is a female donor with breast cancer. The specimen sequenced was tumor-infiltrating naive CD4+ T cells sorted from the breast tumor. Subset indicated: naive CD4+ T cells, CD4+CD45RA+CD25-. Here the CDR3 DNA reads TGTGCCAGCATTAAATCATCCGGGACGTGGAACACTGAAGCTTTCTTT. Protein: CASIKSSGTWNTEAFF.